This T cell receptor (beta chain) comes out of a study of identical twins. The study, taken as a whole, reports: Analyses of zero insertions could, in part, be confounded by invariant MAIT and iNKT cells.

This clonotype was counted a few times. The antigen remains unidentified. The cDNA had a unique molecular identifier and a template-switch universal primer site. Each CDR3 protein gets one entry after TCRdb re-called the 5' RACE reads with MiXCR. The sample lists approximately 500,000 distinct CDR3 sequences; around 24% were seen once. The CDR3 has 12 residues. Germline V gives CDR1 LNHNV, CDR2 YYDKDF (reference sequence). The V and J ends lost 8 bases and 6 bases respectively, with 11 bases between them. The same data also went into a second study, on T cells expressing NK-cell markers. According to that study: The TCR beta repertoires originated in sorted CD3+CD56+NKG2C+, CD3+CD56+NKG2C- and CD3+CD56-NKG2C+ T cells. The HCMV specificity of the expanded NKG2C+ T cell clones stayed unresolved.

The sample consisted of CD4+ T cells sorted from blood. The origin of this receptor is a woman aged 18-29 years in good health. This chain joins TRBV15 and TRBJ2-1; TRBD1 is a possible D gene (6 bases). The CDR3 loop reads CATASRGNEQFF. The CDR3 DNA is TGTGCCACCGCCAGCAGGGGCAATGAGCAGTTCTTC.